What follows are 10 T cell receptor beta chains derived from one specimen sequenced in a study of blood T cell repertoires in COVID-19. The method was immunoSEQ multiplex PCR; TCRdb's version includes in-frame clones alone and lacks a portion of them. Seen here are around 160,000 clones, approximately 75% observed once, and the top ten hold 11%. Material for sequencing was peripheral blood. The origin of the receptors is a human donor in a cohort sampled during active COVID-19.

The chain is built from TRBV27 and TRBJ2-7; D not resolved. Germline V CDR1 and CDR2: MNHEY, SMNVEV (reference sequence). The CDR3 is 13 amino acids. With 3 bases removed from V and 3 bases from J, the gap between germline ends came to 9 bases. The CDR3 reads CASSLGTFYEQYF. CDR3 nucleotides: TGTGCCAGCAGTTTGGGCACTTTCTACGAGCAGTACTTC.

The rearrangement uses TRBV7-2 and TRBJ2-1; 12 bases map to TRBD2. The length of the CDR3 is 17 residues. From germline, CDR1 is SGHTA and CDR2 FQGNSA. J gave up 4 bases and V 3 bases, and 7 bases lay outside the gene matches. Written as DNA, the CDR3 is TGTGCCAGCAGCTTTGAAACGACTAGCGGGGGTTACAATGAGCAGTTCTTC. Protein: CASSFETTSGGYNEQFF.

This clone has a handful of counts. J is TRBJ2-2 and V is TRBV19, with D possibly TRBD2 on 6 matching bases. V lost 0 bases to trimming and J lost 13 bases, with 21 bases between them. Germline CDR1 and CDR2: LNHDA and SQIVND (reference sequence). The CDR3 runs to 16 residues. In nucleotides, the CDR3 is TGTGCCAGTAGTATAGATCGGGCTAGCGCCCGGTGGGGGCTGTTTTTT. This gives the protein CASSIDRASARWGLFF.

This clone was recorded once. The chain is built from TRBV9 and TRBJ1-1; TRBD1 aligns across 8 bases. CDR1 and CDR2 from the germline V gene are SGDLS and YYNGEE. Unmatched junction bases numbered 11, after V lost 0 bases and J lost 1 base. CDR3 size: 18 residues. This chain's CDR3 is CASSVGVVGQGQNTEAFF. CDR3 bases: TGTGCCAGCAGCGTAGGGGTTGTTGGACAGGGACAGAACACTGAAGCTTTCTTT. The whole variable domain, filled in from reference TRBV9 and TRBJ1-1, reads DSGVTQTPKHLITATGQRVTLRCSPRSGDLSVYWYQQSLDQGLQFLIQYYNGEERAKGNILERFSAQQFPDLHSELNLSSLELGDSALYFCASSVGVVGQGQNTEAFFGQGTRLTVV.

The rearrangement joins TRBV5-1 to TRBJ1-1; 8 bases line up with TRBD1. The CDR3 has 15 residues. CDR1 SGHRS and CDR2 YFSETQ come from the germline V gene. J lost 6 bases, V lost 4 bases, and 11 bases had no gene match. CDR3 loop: CASSPWAGGLAEAFF. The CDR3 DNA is TGCGCCAGCAGCCCTTGGGCAGGGGGCTTAGCTGAAGCTTTCTTT.

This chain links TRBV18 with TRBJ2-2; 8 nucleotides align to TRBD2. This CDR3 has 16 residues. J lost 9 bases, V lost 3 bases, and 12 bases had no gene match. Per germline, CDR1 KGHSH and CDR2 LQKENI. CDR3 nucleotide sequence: TGTGCCAGCTCACCGGTCGAGCGGGGGCCAATCAGGGAGCTGTTTTTT. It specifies CASSPVERGPIRELFF. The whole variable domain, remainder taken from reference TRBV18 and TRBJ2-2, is NAGVMQNPRHLVRRRGQEARLRCSPMKGHSHVYWYRQLPEEGLKFMVYLQKENIIDESGMPKERFSAEFPKEGPSILRIQQVVRGDSAAYFCASSPVERGPIRELFFGEGSRLTVL.

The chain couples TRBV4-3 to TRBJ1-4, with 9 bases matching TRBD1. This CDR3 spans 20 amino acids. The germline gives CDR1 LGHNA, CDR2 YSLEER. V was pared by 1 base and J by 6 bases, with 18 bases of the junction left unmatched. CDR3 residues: CASSQVLTQGALTGDEKLFF. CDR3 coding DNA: TGCGCCAGCAGCCAAGTTCTGACACAGGGGGCGCTTACGGGTGATGAAAAACTGTTTTTT.

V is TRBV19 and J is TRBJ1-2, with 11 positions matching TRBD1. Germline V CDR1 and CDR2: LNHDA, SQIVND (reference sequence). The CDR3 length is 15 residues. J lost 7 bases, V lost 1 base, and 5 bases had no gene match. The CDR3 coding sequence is TGTGCCAGTAGTATAGGGACAGGGGGCGTTCGTGGCTACACCTTC. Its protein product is CASSIGTGGVRGYTF.

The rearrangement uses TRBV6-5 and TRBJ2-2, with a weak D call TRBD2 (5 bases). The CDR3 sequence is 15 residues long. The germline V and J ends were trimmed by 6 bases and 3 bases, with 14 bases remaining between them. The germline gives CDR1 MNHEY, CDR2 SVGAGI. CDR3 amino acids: CASRLDSKDTGELFF. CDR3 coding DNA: TGTGCCAGCAGACTGGACTCCAAGGACACCGGGGAGCTGTTTTTT.

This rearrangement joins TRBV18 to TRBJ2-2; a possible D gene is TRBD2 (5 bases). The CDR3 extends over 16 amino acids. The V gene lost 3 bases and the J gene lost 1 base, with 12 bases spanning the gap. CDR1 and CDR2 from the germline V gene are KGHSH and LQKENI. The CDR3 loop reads CASSPSQAGNTGELFF. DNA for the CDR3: TGTGCCAGCTCACCGTCGCAGGCGGGGAACACCGGGGAGCTGTTTTTT.